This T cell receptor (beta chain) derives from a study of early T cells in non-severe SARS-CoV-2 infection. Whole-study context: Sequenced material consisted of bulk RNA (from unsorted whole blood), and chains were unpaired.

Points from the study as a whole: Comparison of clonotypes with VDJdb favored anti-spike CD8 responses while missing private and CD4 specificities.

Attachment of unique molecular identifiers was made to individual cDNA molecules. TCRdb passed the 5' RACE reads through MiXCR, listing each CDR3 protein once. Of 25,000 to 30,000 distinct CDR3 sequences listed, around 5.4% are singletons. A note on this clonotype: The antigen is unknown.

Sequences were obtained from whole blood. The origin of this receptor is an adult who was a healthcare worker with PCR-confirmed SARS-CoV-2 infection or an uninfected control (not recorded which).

CDR3 in amino acids: CASSRDRGDGELFF. CDR3 sequence (DNA): TGTGCCAGCAGTAGGGACAGGGGAGACGGGGAGCTGTTTTTT. V gene TRBV12-3 or TRBV12-4 combines with J gene TRBJ2-2; 10 nucleotides match TRBD1. This CDR3 has 14 residues. V lost 5 bases to trimming and J lost 7 bases; unmatched junction nucleotides: 4.